The 15 T cell receptor beta chains presented below share a single source sample, sequenced in a study of beta chain features in type 1 diabetes. The isolated RNA, all of it, was reverse transcribed, so expressed TCRB transcripts were what got sequenced. TCRdb's table, derived via immunoSEQ multiplex PCR, lists solely in-frame clones and lacks some. The sample carries hundreds of thousands of clones, roughly 70% recorded once. Sequenced material: naive CD4+ T cells from blood. These receptors were collected from a man aged 25 to 40 in good health.

V is TRBV5-6 and J is TRBJ2-7; TRBD1 might be the D (6 bases). The V end was cut by 1 base, the J end by 3 bases, with 14 bases between. The CDR3 has 15 residues. Germline V gene data show CDR1 as SGHDT and CDR2 as YYEEEE. CDR3 sequence reads: CASSLFRQGIYEQYF. CDR3 coding DNA: TGTGCCAGCAGCTTGTTTAGGCAGGGGATCTACGAGCAGTACTTC.

V gene TRBV7-9 combines with J gene TRBJ1-1, with TRBD1 as a possible D gene (6 bases). The CDR3 is made up of 14 amino acids. Per the germline V gene, CDR1 is SEHNR and CDR2 is FQNEAQ (reference sequence). V lost 5 bases to trimming and J lost 5 bases, with 15 bases between them. CDR3 in amino acids: CASSLNDRRTEAFF. CDR3 DNA: TGTGCCAGCAGCCTCAACGACAGGAGGACTGAAGCTTTCTTT.

The V call is TRBV28, the J call TRBJ1-2, with 8 bases fitting TRBD1. The CDR3 is 13 residues long. Germline V gene data show CDR1 as MDHEN and CDR2 as SYDVKM. V was pared by 7 bases and J by 4 bases, with 5 bases of the junction left unmatched. CDR3 sequence (DNA): TGTGCCAGCATGGACAGGGCAAGCTATGGCTACACCTTC. This sequence encodes CASMDRASYGYTF.

The chain recombines TRBV5-1 with TRBJ2-3; weak D call: TRBD1 (5 bases). Trimming removed 5 bases from V and 4 bases from J, with 14 bases in between. Per germline, CDR1 SGHRS and CDR2 YFSETQ. The CDR3 contains 14 residues. CDR3 DNA sequence: TGCGCCAGCAGACAGGTTCCTGAGGCAGATACGCAGTATTTT. Its protein is CASRQVPEADTQYF.

To note about this clone: Distinct nucleotide sequences in the sample also encode this CDR3. The V call is TRBV30, the J call TRBJ1-5; a possible D gene is TRBD1 (5 bases). The germline V and J ends were trimmed by 5 bases and 1 base, with 12 bases remaining between them. The CDR3 length is 14 residues. Germline values: CDR1 GTSNPN, CDR2 SVGIG (reference sequence). The CDR3 sequence is CAWSRGLSNQPQHF. For the CDR3, the DNA is TGTGCCTGGTCGAGGGGTTTAAGCAATCAGCCCCAGCATTTT.

The chain couples TRBV9 to TRBJ2-3; D perhaps matches TRBD2 (6 bases). Germline loops: CDR1 SGDLS, CDR2 YYNGEE. V was pared by 0 bases and J by 11 bases, with 19 bases between. CDR3 length: 15 amino acids. The CDR3 reads CASSVAPRAGLQQYF. In nucleotides, the CDR3 is TGTGCCAGCAGCGTAGCCCCCCGGGCGGGGCTCCAGCAGTATTTT.

The rearrangement joins TRBV20-1 to TRBJ1-1, with 7 bases fitting TRBD1. CDR3 length equals 11 residues. V dropped 3 bases and J dropped 9; count of bases not matched to a gene: 4. Germline loops: CDR1 DFQATT, CDR2 SNEGSKA (reference sequence). In nucleotides, the CDR3 is TGCAGTGCTAGCGACAGGGCGAAAGCTTTCTTT. Its translation is CSASDRAKAFF.

This clone occurred once. The V and J genes are TRBV7-2 and TRBJ1-2; 9 positions match TRBD1. Looked up from germline, CDR1 is SGHTA and CDR2 is FQGNSA. CDR3 size: 13 residues. Trimming removed 6 bases from V and 3 bases from J; junction bases left unmatched: 2. The CDR3 sequence is CASSRQGDYGYTF. The CDR3 DNA is TGTGCCAGCAGTCGACAGGGGGACTATGGCTACACCTTC.

The genes are TRBV11-2 and TRBJ2-7, with unresolved D. The CDR3 runs 15 residues. Between the trimmed V and J ends, which lost 0 bases and 5 bases, there was a span of 14 bases. Per the germline V gene, CDR1 is SGHAT and CDR2 is FQNNGV. The CDR3 nucleotides read TGTGCCAGCAGCTTAGATCTGTGGAGTTCCCACGAGCAGTACTTC. The encoded protein is CASSLDLWSSHEQYF.

The rearrangement links TRBV30 to TRBJ2-5; possibly TRBD2 for D (6 bases). CDR1 and CDR2 from the germline V gene are GTSNPN and SVGIG (reference sequence). The CDR3 spans 15 residues. The V end was cut by 0 bases, the J end by 5 bases, with 16 bases between. The CDR3 protein is CAWSVRRGTAETQYF. The CDR3 DNA reads as TGTGCCTGGAGTGTGCGTCGGGGGACTGCCGAGACCCAGTACTTC.

In DNA, the CDR3 is TGCAGCGTTGAAAAGGACAGGGTCGGCGAGACCCAGTACTTC. As protein: CSVEKDRVGETQYF. The rearrangement links TRBV29-1 to TRBJ2-5; 8 nucleotides agree with TRBD1. The junction had 7 bases not matched to a gene; V was cut back by 2 bases and J by 5 bases. CDR1 and CDR2 (germline): SQVTM, ANQGSEA. The CDR3 is 14 residues long.

The rearrangement uses TRBV29-1 and TRBJ1-2; D possibly corresponds to TRBD1 (5 bases). CDR3 length: 14 amino acids. Between the trimmed V and J ends, which lost 7 bases and 4 bases, there was a span of 19 bases. The V gene's germline CDR1 is SQVTM and CDR2 ANQGSEA. Written as DNA, the CDR3 is TGCAGCGGCCGGGGGGACGCGGATAGCTATGGCTACACCTTC. Its translation: CSGRGDADSYGYTF.

CDR3 amino acids: CASSLRGSGANVLTF. In nucleotides, the CDR3 is TGTGCCAGCAGCCTCCGGGGCTCTGGGGCCAACGTCCTGACTTTC. The V call is TRBV9, the J call TRBJ2-6, with TRBD2 as a possible D gene (5 bases). V lost 4 bases, J lost 0 bases, and 8 bases lay in between. CDR1 SGDLS and CDR2 YYNGEE come from the germline V gene. The CDR3 is 15 residues long.

This clone was recorded a few times. The CDR3 protein is CSGLDGDAPFYEQYF. In DNA, the CDR3 is TGCAGCGGTCTCGACGGTGACGCTCCGTTCTACGAGCAGTACTTC. The chain employs TRBV29-1 and TRBJ2-7, with D hard to call. This CDR3 region has 15 residues. V was trimmed by 7 bases and J by 3 bases, leaving 22 bases between them. The germline gives CDR1 SQVTM, CDR2 ANQGSEA.

The CDR3 DNA sequence: TGTGCCAGCAGTGAAAGGGGACCCCTCGATCTCGGGCAGTTCTTC. Protein product: CASSERGPLDLGQFF. The rearrangement joins TRBV2 to TRBJ2-1; D assignment may be TRBD1 or TRBD2 (5 bases each). Germline V lookup: CDR1 SNHLY, CDR2 FYNNEI. The CDR3 contains 15 residues. Trimming shortened V by 2 bases and J by 12 bases, and 20 bases separated the two germline ends. The full variable domain, with the rest looked up from reference TRBV2 and TRBJ2-1, is EPEVTQTPSHQVTQMGQEVILRCVPISNHLYFYWYRQILGQKVEFLVSFYNNEISEKSEIFDDQFSVERPDGSNFTLKIRSTKLEDSAMYFCASSERGPLDLGQFFGPGTRLTVL.